The 18 T cell receptor beta chains listed next were all sequenced from one sample in a study of T-cell memory formation after mild COVID-19. TCRdb independently ran MiXCR on the 5' RACE reads; one entry per CDR3 protein. The top ten clones hold around 23% of a sample with 310,000 or so distinct CDR3 sequences, 15% to 20% of them seen once. Sequenced input: PBMCs or a T cell subset sorted from them (not recorded which). All receptors derive from a young man who had mild COVID-19 (a few samples of this study predate the infection). Cell type and time point are not known.

This clonotype was found many times. The rearrangement uses TRBV7-3 and TRBJ2-3, with D unresolved. The CDR3 has 14 amino acids. Germline V gene sequence: CDR1 SGHTA, CDR2 FQGTGA. The V end lost 4 bases, the J end lost 0 bases, and 8 bases lay between the germline ends. The DNA of the CDR3 is TGTGCCAGCAGCTCGCTGCTAAGCACAGATACGCAGTATTTT. It translates to CASSSLLSTDTQYF.

This rearrangement joins TRBV7-9 to TRBJ2-3; D could derive from TRBD1 or TRBD2 (6 bases each). CDR3 length: 14 amino acids. Trimming removed 1 base at V and 9 bases at J, with 14 bases between. The V gene's germline CDR1 is SEHNR and CDR2 FQNEAQ (reference sequence). DNA for the CDR3: TGTGCCAGCAGCTTAGTGGGGGGCGATACCACGCAGTATTTT. This translates into CASSLVGGDTTQYF.

The rearrangement uses TRBV24-1 and TRBJ2-5, with TRBD1 as a possible D gene (6 bases). The CDR3 consists of 12 residues. Looked up from germline, CDR1 is KGHDR and CDR2 is SFDVKD. The V end lost 11 bases, the J end lost 2 bases, and 11 bases lay between the germline ends. This CDR3 reads CAILDSQETQYF. In nucleotides, the CDR3 is TGTGCCATCCTGGACAGTCAAGAGACCCAGTACTTC.

This sequence joins TRBV20-1 and TRBJ2-3; 12 positions match TRBD2. Germline V gene sequence: CDR1 DFQATT, CDR2 SNEGSKA (reference sequence). V was pared by 3 bases and J by 2 bases, with 9 bases of the junction left unmatched. The length of the CDR3 is 17 residues. CDR3 DNA: TGCAGTGCTAGTGATACTAGCGGGGGGACCTCCACAGATACGCAGTATTTT. Translating gives CSASDTSGGTSTDTQYF.

This clonotype has only a few counts. The chain recombines TRBV21-1 with TRBJ1-4. TRBV21-1 is shown as a pseudogene. The CDR3 is 11 residues long. The CDR3 region is CASSKDEKLFF. CDR3 nucleotide sequence: TGTGCCAGCAGCAAAGATGAAAAACTGTTTTTT.

V is TRBV12-3 or TRBV12-4 and J is TRBJ2-6, with 8 bases identical to TRBD1. The CDR3 covers 15 residues. V lost 6 bases to trimming and J lost 7 bases; unmatched junction nucleotides: 8. DNA of the CDR3: TGTGCCAGCAGCATTGGACAGGGTGAAGCCAACGTCCTGACTTTC. It specifies CASSIGQGEANVLTF.

This clonotype was seen a few times. CDR3 sequence (DNA): TGTGCCAGCAGCTTAAGAGCAGCTACGAGCTCTGGAAACACCATATATTTT. This codes for CASSLRAATSSGNTIYF. The V gene is TRBV11-2, the J gene TRBJ1-3; D gene uncertain. CDR3 length: 17 residues. V dropped 2 bases and J dropped 0 bases, with 14 bases sitting between them. Germline CDR1 and CDR2: SGHAT and FQNNGV.

The rearrangement joins TRBV7-2 to TRBJ1-2; D call uncertain. This CDR3 has 12 amino acids. V was shortened by 3 bases and J by 4 bases, with 6 bases between the two germline ends. Germline V gene data show CDR1 as SGHTA and CDR2 as FQGNSA. The CDR3 nucleotides read TGTGCCAGCAGCTTCGAGGTCTATGGCTACACCTTC. As protein: CASSFEVYGYTF.

This clonotype came up a few times. CDR3 sequence (DNA): TGTGCCAGCAGCCAAGATGATTATGGCTACACCTTC. Encoded protein: CASSQDDYGYTF. This sequence joins TRBV14 and TRBJ1-2; no clear D. CDR3 length equals 12 residues. V shed 0 bases and J shed 5 bases, with 4 bases lying between them. From germline, CDR1 is SGHDN and CDR2 FVKESK.

This clonotype was seen a handful of times. V is TRBV7-2 and J is TRBJ2-1; possible D gene TRBD1, 5 bases. Germline CDR1 is SGHTA and CDR2 is FQGNSA. V shed 1 base and J shed 14 bases, with 12 bases lying between them. This CDR3 region has 12 residues. The CDR3 DNA reads as TGTGCCAGCAGCTTAGAAGGGTCAGGGAAGTTCTTC. As protein: CASSLEGSGKFF. Full variable domain (outside the CDR3, taken from reference TRBV7-2 and TRBJ2-1): GAGVSQSPSNKVTEKGKDVELRCDPISGHTALYWYRQSLGQGLEFLIYFQGNSAPDKSGLPSDRFSAERTGGSVSTLTIQRTQQEDSAVYLCASSLEGSGKFFGPGTRLTVL.

The rearrangement joins TRBV10-3 to TRBJ1-1; D is ambiguous. From germline, CDR1 is ENHRY and CDR2 SYGVKD. Trimming removed 0 bases at V and 4 bases at J, with 6 bases between. CDR3 length: 13 residues. The CDR3 coding sequence is TGTGCCATCAGTGAGTCGCAGGCCACTGAAGCTTTCTTT. It encodes CAISESQATEAFF.

The J gene is TRBJ1-2, the V gene TRBV13; D uncertain. CDR1 is PRHDT and CDR2 is FYEKMQ in the germline V gene (reference sequence). The CDR3 has 14 residues. Trimming removed 2 bases at V and 4 bases at J, with 11 bases between. This CDR3 reads CASSLRRTTYGYTF. The CDR3 nucleotides are TGTGCCAGCAGCTTACGGAGGACCACCTATGGCTACACCTTC.

The chain carries TRBV7-9 and TRBJ1-6, with a possible D match to TRBD1 (5 bases). In germline, CDR1 is SEHNR, CDR2 FQNEAQ (reference sequence). The CDR3 loop spans 15 amino acids. V was pared by 2 bases and J by 7 bases, with 12 bases between. The CDR3 region has the DNA TGTGCCAGCAGCTTATCGGGGCTTAACAATTCACCCCTCCACTTT. It specifies CASSLSGLNNSPLHF.

This clonotype was seen ten or more times. This chain joins TRBV4-1 and TRBJ1-1; the D gene is possibly TRBD1 (5 bases). This CDR3 has 15 residues. The V gene's germline CDR1 is MGHRA and CDR2 YSYEKL. Trimming stripped 1 base from V and 4 bases from J, with 13 bases between. CDR3: CASSQGQWGSTEAFF. The CDR3 coding sequence is TGCGCCAGCAGCCAAGGACAGTGGGGGAGCACTGAAGCTTTCTTT.

The V and J genes are TRBV12-3 or TRBV12-4 and TRBJ1-1, with 8 bases lining up with TRBD1. The V segment lost 6 bases and the J segment 1 base; nucleotides outside the gene matches: 7. The CDR3 extends over 15 amino acids. CDR3 sequence reads: CASRDNRGENTEAFF. The CDR3 DNA sequence: TGTGCCAGCAGAGACAACAGGGGGGAGAACACTGAAGCTTTCTTT.

This clonotype has just a few counts. The chain couples TRBV20-1 to TRBJ1-5; TRBD1 matches 8 bases. The CDR3 length is 14 residues. Germline values: CDR1 DFQATT, CDR2 SNEGSKA (reference sequence). The ends lost 1 base at V and 7 bases at J; junction bases unmatched: 6. This CDR3 reads CSARAQGARQPQHF. In nucleotides, the CDR3 is TGCAGTGCTAGAGCCCAGGGGGCCAGACAGCCCCAGCATTTT.

As for this clonotype: An end of the junction does not agree with germline; a read error may underlie this. V is TRBV10-3 and J is TRBJ2-2, with D tentatively TRBD2 (6 bases). The CDR3 is 16 amino acids. Germline loops: CDR1 ENHRY, CDR2 SYGVKD. The CDR3 DNA sequence: TGTGACATCAGAGCAACGGGACTTGGATCCACCGGGGAGCTGTTTTTT. Translating gives CDIRATGLGSTGELFF.

CDR3 sequence (DNA): TGTGCCAGCAGCCGGGGCGGGGGGCGCAGGGAAAAACTGTTTTTT. This sequence encodes CASSRGGGRREKLFF. This chain uses TRBV12-3 or TRBV12-4 with TRBJ1-4; perhaps TRBD1 as D (6 bases). The CDR3 covers 15 residues. Trimming took 6 bases from V and 8 from J, leaving 19 bases between them.